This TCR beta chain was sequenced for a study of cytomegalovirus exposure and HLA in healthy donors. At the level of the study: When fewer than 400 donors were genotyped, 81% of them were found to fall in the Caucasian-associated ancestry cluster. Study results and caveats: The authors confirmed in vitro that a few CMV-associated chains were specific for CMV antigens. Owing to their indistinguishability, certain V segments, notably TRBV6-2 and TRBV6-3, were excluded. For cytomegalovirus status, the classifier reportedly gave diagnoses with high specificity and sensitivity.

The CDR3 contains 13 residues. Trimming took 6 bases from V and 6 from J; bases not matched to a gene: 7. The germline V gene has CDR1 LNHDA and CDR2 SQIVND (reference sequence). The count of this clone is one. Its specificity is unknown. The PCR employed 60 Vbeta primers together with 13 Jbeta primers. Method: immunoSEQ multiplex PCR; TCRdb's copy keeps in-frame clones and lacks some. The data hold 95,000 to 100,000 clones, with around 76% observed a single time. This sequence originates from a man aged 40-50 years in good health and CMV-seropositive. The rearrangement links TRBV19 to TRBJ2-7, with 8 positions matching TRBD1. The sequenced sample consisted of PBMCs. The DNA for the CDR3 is TGTGCCAGTAGCAGGGACAGGTCGGGCGAGCAGTACTTC. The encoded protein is CASSRDRSGEQYF. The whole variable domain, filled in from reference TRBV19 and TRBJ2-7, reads DGGITQSPKYLFRKEGQNVTLSCEQNLNHDAMYWYRQDPGQGLRLIYYSQIVNDFQKGDIAEGYSVSREKKESFPLTVTSAQKNPTAFYLCASSRDRSGEQYFGPGTRLTVT.